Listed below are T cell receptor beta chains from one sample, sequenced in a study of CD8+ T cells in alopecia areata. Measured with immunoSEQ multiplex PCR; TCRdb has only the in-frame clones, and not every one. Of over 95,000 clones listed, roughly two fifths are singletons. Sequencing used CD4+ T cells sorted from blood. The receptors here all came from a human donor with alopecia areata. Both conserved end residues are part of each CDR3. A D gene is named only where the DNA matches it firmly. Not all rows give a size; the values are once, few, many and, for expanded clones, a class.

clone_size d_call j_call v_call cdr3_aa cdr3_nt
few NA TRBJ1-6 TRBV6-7 CASRQNRGQYNSPLHF TGTGCCAGCAGACAGAATAGAGGACAGTATAATTCACCCCTCCACTTT
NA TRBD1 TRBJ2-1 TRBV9 CASSGRQGVEQFF TGTGCCAGCAGCGGACGACAGGGGGTTGAGCAGTTCTTC
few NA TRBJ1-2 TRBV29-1 CSVGTGYYGYTF TGCAGCGTTGGAACAGGGTACTATGGCTACACCTTC
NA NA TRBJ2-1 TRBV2 CASTQRYNEQFF TGTGCCAGCACGCAGCGGTACAATGAGCAGTTCTTC
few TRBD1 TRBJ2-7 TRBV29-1 CSVEDRDRAHEQYF TGCAGCGTTGAAGATCGCGACAGGGCCCACGAGCAGTACTTC
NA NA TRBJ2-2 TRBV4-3 CASSQDRVTGRTNTGELFF TGCGCCAGCAGCCAAGATCGGGTAACAGGGAGGACGAACACCGGGGAGCTGTTTTTT
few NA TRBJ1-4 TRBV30 CAWKVWGNEKLFF TGTGCCTGGAAGGTTTGGGGAAATGAAAAACTGTTTTTT
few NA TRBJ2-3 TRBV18 CASSPTGGRDTQYF TGTGCCAGCTCACCAACCGGGGGCCGGGATACGCAGTATTTT
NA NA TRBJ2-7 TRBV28 CASSSTYEQYF TGTGCCAGCAGTTCGACCTACGAGCAGTACTTC
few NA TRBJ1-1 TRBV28 CAIHSPGEAFF TGTGCCATCCACTCCCCCGGGGAAGCTTTCTTT
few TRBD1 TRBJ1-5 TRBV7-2 CASSLVGQGQPQHF TGTGCCAGCAGCTTAGTGGGACAGGGTCAGCCCCAGCATTTT
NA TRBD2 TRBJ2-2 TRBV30 CAWIGGSAGTAGELFF TGTGCCTGGATAGGCGGGAGCGCGGGAACCGCCGGGGAGCTGTTTTTT
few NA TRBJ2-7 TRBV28 CASRTDMSYEQYF TGTGCCAGCAGGACTGACATGTCCTACGAGCAGTACTTC
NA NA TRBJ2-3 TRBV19 CASSSQGGADTQYF TGTGCCAGTAGTTCGCAGGGTGGAGCGGATACGCAGTATTTT
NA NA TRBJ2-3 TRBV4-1 CASSPPGSRTDTQYF TGCGCCAGCAGCCCCCCAGGGTCCCGCACAGATACGCAGTATTTT
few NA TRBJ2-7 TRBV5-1 CASSITRSDEQYF TGCGCCAGCAGCATTACTAGGTCTGACGAGCAGTACTTC
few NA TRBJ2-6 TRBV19 CAINGEAGANVLTF TGTGCCATAAACGGGGAAGCCGGGGCCAACGTCCTGACTTTC
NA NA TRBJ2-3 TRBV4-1 CASSQDGTQNTDTQYF TGCGCCAGCAGCCAAGACGGGACGCAAAACACAGATACGCAGTATTTT
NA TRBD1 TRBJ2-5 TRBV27 CASSLRRRQGAIETQYF TGTGCCAGCAGTTTACGCAGACGACAGGGGGCAATCGAGACCCAGTACTTC
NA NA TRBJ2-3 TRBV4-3 CASSQDRGIRDTQYF TGCGCCAGCAGCCAGGACCGGGGCATCAGAGATACGCAGTATTTT
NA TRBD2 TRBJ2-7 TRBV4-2 CASSQDSGRAYEQYF TGTGCCAGCAGCCAAGATAGCGGGAGGGCCTACGAGCAGTACTTC
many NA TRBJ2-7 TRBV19 CASGPGDMYGQYF TGTGCCAGCGGTCCAGGGGACATGTACGGGCAGTACTTC
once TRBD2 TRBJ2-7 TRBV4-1 CASTVIPGRAAWEQYF TGCGCCAGCACGGTAATCCCCGGGAGGGCCGCTTGGGAGCAGTACTTC
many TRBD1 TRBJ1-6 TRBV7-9 CASSVKDRFNSPLHF TGTGCCAGCAGCGTGAAGGACAGGTTTAATTCACCCCTCCACTTT
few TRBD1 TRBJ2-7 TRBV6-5 CASSRTGGEQYF TGTGCCAGCAGCAGGACAGGAGGCGAGCAGTACTTC
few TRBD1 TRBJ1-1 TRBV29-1 CSAGEGARVTEAFF TGCAGCGCGGGTGAGGGGGCGCGGGTGACTGAAGCTTTCTTT
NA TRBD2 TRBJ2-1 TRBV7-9 CASRDGLAGNEQFF TGTGCCAGCAGGGATGGACTAGCGGGGAATGAGCAGTTCTTC
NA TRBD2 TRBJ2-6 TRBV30 CAWRRGTAVAGANVLTF TGTGCCTGGAGGCGGGGGACGGCGGTGGCTGGGGCCAACGTCCTGACTTTC
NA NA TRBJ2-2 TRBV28 CASSLLEGGTGELFF TGTGCCAGCAGTTTATTGGAGGGAGGAACCGGGGAGCTGTTTTTT
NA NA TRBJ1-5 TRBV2 CASGRTNQPQHF TGTGCCAGCGGGCGGACTAATCAGCCCCAGCATTTT
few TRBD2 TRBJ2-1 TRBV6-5 CASSYGLAGSYNEQFF TGTGCCAGCAGTTACGGGCTAGCGGGGTCCTACAATGAGCAGTTCTTC
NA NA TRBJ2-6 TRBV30 CAWTGSLNVLTF TGTGCCTGGACCGGCTCCCTCAACGTCCTGACTTTC
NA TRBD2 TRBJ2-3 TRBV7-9 CASRSGLAGGQDTQYF TGTGCCAGCAGATCGGGACTAGCGGGGGGGCAAGATACGCAGTATTTT
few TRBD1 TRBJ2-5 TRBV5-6 CASSLAQGAVETQYF TGTGCCAGCAGCTTGGCACAGGGGGCCGTAGAGACCCAGTACTTC
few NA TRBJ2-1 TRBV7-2 CASSLAANNEQFF TGTGCCAGCAGCTTAGCCGCGAACAATGAGCAGTTCTTC
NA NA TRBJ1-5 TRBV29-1 CSVEQRRQSRNQPQHF TGCAGCGTTGAACAACGGCGACAGAGTCGTAATCAGCCCCAGCATTTT
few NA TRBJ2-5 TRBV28 CASSQGFKTQYF TGTGCCAGCAGTCAGGGGTTTAAGACCCAGTACTTC
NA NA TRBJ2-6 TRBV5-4 CASSLFSVASGANVLTF TGTGCCAGCAGCTTGTTTTCAGTCGCCTCTGGGGCCAACGTCCTGACTTTC
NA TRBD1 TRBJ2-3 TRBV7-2 CASSRTGAFGTDTQYF TGTGCCAGCAGCAGGACAGGGGCATTCGGCACAGATACGCAGTATTTT
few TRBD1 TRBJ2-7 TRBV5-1 CASSLDRVSYEQYF TGCGCCAGCAGCCTTGACAGGGTCTCCTACGAGCAGTACTTC
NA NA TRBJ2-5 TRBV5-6 CASSLAAGTETQYF TGTGCCAGCAGCTTAGCGGCGGGGACAGAAACCCAGTACTTC
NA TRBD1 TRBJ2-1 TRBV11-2 CASRPTGGASHNEQFF TGTGCCAGCAGACCAACAGGGGGCGCTTCCCACAATGAGCAGTTCTTC
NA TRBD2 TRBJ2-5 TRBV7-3 CASSLNGGGAETQYF TGTGCCAGCAGCTTAAATGGCGGGGGGGCCGAGACCCAGTACTTC
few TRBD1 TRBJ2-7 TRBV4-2 CASSQPGQGYEQYF TGTGCCAGCAGCCAGCCGGGACAGGGGTACGAGCAGTACTTC
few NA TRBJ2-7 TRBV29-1 CRNAGYEQYF TGCAGAAATGCCGGCTACGAGCAGTACTTC
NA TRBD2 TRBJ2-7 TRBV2 CASSDASGSYEQYF TGTGCCAGCAGTGACGCTAGCGGGAGTTACGAGCAGTACTTC